This TCR beta chain is from a study of immune evolution from preneoplasia to lung adenocarcinoma. Overall study: HLA loss of heterozygosity: under 7.5% AIS, about 15% MIA, about 35% ADC, none AAH.

Trimming took 3 bases from V and 5 from J, leaving 13 bases between them. The germline V gene encodes CDR1 SGHTA and CDR2 FQGNSA. CDR3 length: 14 residues. The assay was immunoSEQ multiplex PCR, and TCRdb's table has in-frame clones only and misses some. The sample shows roughly 28,000 clones, roughly 70% of them seen only once. Between the mid-2010s and the late 2010s, patients underwent resection in Japan or China. Histologic diagnosis was independently verified by two lung pathologists. Overall study results and limits: Later-stage lesions appeared to have more T cells, more diversity, less clonality.

Comment on this clone: The antigen is undetermined.

The sample was FFPE invasive lung adenocarcinoma tissue. This clonotype originated in a person in their sixties with invasive lung adenocarcinoma. Some clones in this sample may be carry-over from other donors' samples. The chain carries TRBV7-2 and TRBJ2-5, with D uncertain. The CDR3 DNA is TGTGCCAGCAGCTTTGATGGGATTCGGGAGACCCAGTACTTC. Translation gives CASSFDGIRETQYF.